This entry lists 14 T cell receptor beta chains sequenced from one sample in a study of OX40 agonist ivuxolimab in advanced cancers. Generated by immunoSEQ multiplex PCR, the TCRdb table keeps only in-frame clones and is missing some. The profile shows 90,000 to 100,000 clones, about nine tenths of them singletons. Here the sequenced sample was CD4+ or CD8+ T cells sorted from blood, taken in a trial of the OX40 agonist ivuxolimab. These receptors were collected from an adult with an advanced solid tumor such as melanoma, head and neck, liver or kidney cancer.

This clone was found once. This chain links TRBV5-4 with TRBJ1-6; D is unresolved. In germline, CDR1 is SGHNT, CDR2 YYREEE (reference sequence). This CDR3 is built from 14 residues. V was shortened by 2 bases and J by 10 bases, with 13 bases between the two germline ends. CDR3 nucleotides: TGTGCCAGCAGCTTCTCCCTAAACGGGTCACCCCTCCACTTT. This translates into CASSFSLNGSPLHF.

This clone was detected only a few times. The chain recombines TRBV7-2 with TRBJ2-1; tentatively, D is TRBD1 (6 bases). V shed 3 bases and J shed 3 bases, with 12 bases lying between them. This CDR3 has 15 residues. Germline V gene data show CDR1 as SGHTA and CDR2 as FQGNSA. The CDR3 reads CASSLRGTGYNEQFF. CDR3 sequence (DNA): TGTGCCAGCAGCTTGAGGGGGACGGGCTACAATGAGCAGTTCTTC.

This clone occurred a few times. An end of the junction does not agree with germline; a read error may underlie this. The chain carries TRBV30 and TRBJ1-2; no clear D gene. Germline V gene data show CDR1 as GTSNPN and CDR2 as SVGIG (reference sequence). CDR3 size: 11 residues. CDR3 residues: CAWSGPGSSAF. Written as DNA, the CDR3 is TGTGCCTGGAGTGGACCGGGGTCTTCTGCCTTC.

The genes are TRBV6-5 and TRBJ2-2; either TRBD1 or TRBD2 may supply D (6 bases each). V lost 6 bases and J 6 bases, leaving 11 bases between the germline ends. The CDR3 is 13 amino acids. Germline-derived CDR1 and CDR2 are MNHEY and SVGAGI. CDR3 coding DNA: TGTGCCAGCAGGCCGAGGGGGGCCGGGGAGCTGTTTTTT. Amino acids: CASRPRGAGELFF.

The J gene is TRBJ1-5, the V gene TRBV6-6; D gene uncertain. Trimming cost V 2 bases and J 4 bases, with 6 bases left between them. This CDR3 is 13 amino acids long. Germline CDR1 and CDR2: MNHNY and SVGAGI (reference sequence). The CDR3 DNA reads TGTGCCAGCAGTTACCAGATAAATCAGCCCCAGCATTTT. Its translation is CASSYQINQPQHF.

This clone was observed once. The chain combines TRBV5-1 with TRBJ2-5, with D possibly being TRBD1 (6 bases). Per germline, CDR1 SGHRS and CDR2 YFSETQ. The CDR3 is 14 amino acids. V lost 4 bases to trimming and J lost 5 bases, with 15 bases between them. CDR3 bases: TGCGCCAGCAGCCCCAGGGACAAGGTGGAGACCCAGTACTTC. Translated: CASSPRDKVETQYF.

In its sample, this clone was seen once. The chain couples TRBV6-1 to TRBJ2-3; 12 positions agree with TRBD2. The CDR3 spans 14 residues. The J segment lost 6 bases and the V segment lost 6 bases, leaving 4 bases of the junction unmatched. Germline V gene data show CDR1 as MNHNS and CDR2 as SASEGT. DNA for the CDR3: TGTGCCAGCAGCCCTCTAGCGGGAGGGGATACGCAGTATTTT. Translating it yields CASSPLAGGDTQYF.

In this sample, this clone turned up once. The chain combines TRBV6-7 with TRBJ2-7; 7 nucleotides line up with TRBD2. TRBV6-7 is an ORF, with its function uncertain. After removal of 0 bases from V and 3 bases from J, the junction contained 14 bases not matched to a gene. The CDR3 has 18 amino acids. The CDR3 DNA is TGTGCCAGCAGTTACTCGGCCTTAGGGCTAGCGGATTTCTACGAGCAGTACGTC. Translating gives CASSYSALGLADFYEQYV.

The chain employs TRBV6-5 and TRBJ2-5, with D possibly matching TRBD2 (6 bases). Germline values: CDR1 MNHEY, CDR2 SVGAGI. The CDR3 extends over 13 amino acids. V was shortened by 7 bases and J by 7 bases, with 16 bases between the two germline ends. The CDR3 spells CASTPGTQGTQYF. DNA of the CDR3: TGTGCCAGCACCCCCGGGACTCAGGGGACCCAGTACTTC.

The chain combines TRBV30 with TRBJ2-2; 7 nucleotides match TRBD2. Germline V gene data show CDR1 as GTSNPN and CDR2 as SVGIG (reference sequence). J gave up 3 bases and V 4 bases, and 11 bases lay outside the gene matches. CDR3 size: 16 residues. CDR3 bases: TGTGCCTGGATCCCGACGGCGCGGGAGTACACCGGGGAGCTGTTTTTT. It encodes CAWIPTAREYTGELFF.

This clone was found a few times. The chain is built from TRBV7-2 and TRBJ2-3; 11 bases map to TRBD2. CDR3 length: 16 amino acids. Germline CDR1 reads SGHTA; CDR2 reads FQGNSA. V dropped 5 bases and J dropped 2; count of bases not matched to a gene: 6. CDR3 region: CASSLRLAGNTDTQYF. The CDR3 nucleotides read TGTGCCAGCAGCCTGAGACTAGCGGGGAACACAGATACGCAGTATTTT.

The chain recombines TRBV5-1 with TRBJ2-3; D may be TRBD1 (5 bases). Trimming left V 0 bases short and J 0 bases short, with 8 bases between. In germline, CDR1 is SGHRS, CDR2 YFSETQ. This CDR3 has 15 residues. CDR3 sequence reads: CASSLGPGSTDTQYF. DNA of the CDR3: TGCGCCAGCAGCTTGGGGCCAGGGAGCACAGATACGCAGTATTTT.

The chain uses TRBV15 and TRBJ2-3; TRBD2 matches at 11 bases. This CDR3 region has 16 residues. V shed 5 bases and J 1 base; nucleotides not matched to a gene: 5. The germline V gene encodes CDR1 LNHNV and CDR2 YYDKDF (reference sequence). Written as DNA, the CDR3 is TGTGCCACCAGCCCTAGCGGGAGGTCCGGCACAGATACGCAGTATTTT. Protein sequence: CATSPSGRSGTDTQYF. Full variable domain (outside the CDR3, taken from reference TRBV15 and TRBJ2-3): DAMVIQNPRYQVTQFGKPVTLSCSQTLNHNVMYWYQQKSSQAPKLLFHYYDKDFNNEADTPDNFQSRRPNTSFCFLDIRSPGLGDTAMYLCATSPSGRSGTDTQYFGPGTRLTVL.

The chain recombines TRBV27 with TRBJ1-2, with 9 bases aligning to TRBD1. Germline V gene data show CDR1 as MNHEY and CDR2 as SMNVEV (reference sequence). J lost 4 bases, V lost 6 bases, and 6 bases had no gene match. This CDR3 is 14 amino acids long. The CDR3 region has the DNA TGTGCCAGCAGCCGGGACAGGGAAGGCTATGGCTACACCTTC. This sequence encodes CASSRDREGYGYTF.